The TCR beta chain under discussion was sequenced for a study of response to subunit inactivated influenza vaccine. Study-wide findings and caveats: Authors suggested seasonal influenza vaccinations each recruit few new T cells.

TCRdb re-analysed the RT-PCR reads in MiXCR, keeping a single row per CDR3 protein. The sample lists fewer than 700,000 distinct CDR3 sequences, roughly 13% occurring once. Germline CDR1 reads SNHLY; CDR2 reads FYNNEI. The trim removed 6 bases at V and 1 base at J, leaving 6 bases unmatched. The CDR3 runs 14 residues. This clonotype was seen a few times. Its antigen is undetermined. This material consisted of PBMCs from blood, taken more than 35 days after vaccination. This rearrangement joins TRBV2 to TRBJ2-7; 7 bases align to TRBD1. The TCR comes from a man over 45 who received an inactivated influenza vaccine. CDR3 nucleotides: TGTGCCAGCAGCTCACAGGGGTTTTCCTACGAGCAGTACTTC. Translated: CASSSQGFSYEQYF.